These 32 T cell receptor beta chains originate from one sample sequenced in a study of CD8+ T cells in alopecia areata. RNA was extracted and reverse transcribed into cDNA as the sequencing template. The assay was immunoSEQ multiplex PCR, and TCRdb's table has in-frame clones only and misses some. The data contain about 15,000 clones, about three fifths of them singletons. Lesional scalp punch biopsies and peripheral blood were collected from alopecia areata patients. Sequencing was carried out using skin. These receptors came from a human donor with alopecia areata.

This clone was recorded once. The chain joins TRBV5-1 to TRBJ2-1; D unresolved. CDR1 is SGHRS, CDR2 YFSETQ, per germline. V lost 4 bases to trimming and J lost 3 bases, with 5 bases between them. CDR3 length: 12 residues. The CDR3 is CASSADYNEQFF. In DNA form, the CDR3 reads TGCGCCAGCAGCGCTGACTACAATGAGCAGTTCTTC.

The rearrangement uses TRBV9 and TRBJ2-3; maybe TRBD2 (5 bases). This CDR3 has 16 amino acids. CDR1 and CDR2 from the germline V gene are SGDLS and YYNGEE. V was pared by 4 bases and J by 3 bases, with 18 bases between. The CDR3 DNA reads as TGTGCCAGCAGCATTCCCCTGGACTTCGATACAGATACGCAGTATTTT. Its protein is CASSIPLDFDTDTQYF.

V usage is TRBV5-1 and J usage is TRBJ2-1; D gene ambiguous. Germline values: CDR1 SGHRS, CDR2 YFSETQ. The ends were cut back, 0 bases at V and 7 bases at J, with 8 bases in the middle. The CDR3 has 13 residues. The CDR3: CASSLGQMNEQFF. CDR3 coding DNA: TGCGCCAGCAGCTTGGGTCAGATGAATGAGCAGTTCTTC.

Notes on this clone: Other DNA sequences of this sample code for an identical CDR3. The chain combines TRBV14 with TRBJ2-7; perhaps TRBD1 as D (6 bases). CDR1 and CDR2 from the germline V gene are SGHDN and FVKESK. The CDR3 runs 16 residues. V lost 4 bases and J lost 1, with 17 bases in between. In DNA form, the CDR3 reads TGTGCCAGCAGCCCAGTTGGGGGCTATAGGTCCTACGAGCAGTACTTC. Protein: CASSPVGGYRSYEQYF.

V and J are TRBV7-9 and TRBJ1-1, with D tentatively TRBD1 (5 bases). The V gene lost 1 base and the J gene lost 7 bases, with 16 bases spanning the gap. Germline values: CDR1 SEHNR, CDR2 FQNEAQ (reference sequence). The CDR3 has 15 amino acids. In DNA form, the CDR3 reads TGTGCCAGCAGCTTAGTCTCTGGCAGGGTGATTGAAGCTTTCTTT. Amino acids: CASSLVSGRVIEAFF.

This chain joins TRBV13 and TRBJ2-5, with TRBD2 matching over 9 bases. TRBJ2-7 explains the end of the DNA better; the J call may be wrong. The CDR3 length is 16 residues. Per germline, CDR1 PRHDT and CDR2 FYEKMQ (reference sequence). CDR3 in DNA: TGTGCCAGCAGCGCCACTAGCGGGCCCCTCTCCTACGAGCAGTACTTC. Amino acids: CASSATSGPLSYEQYF.

The rearrangement joins TRBV5-4 to TRBJ2-7, with 9 bases that match TRBD1. Germline lookup yields CDR1 SGHNT and CDR2 YYREEE (reference sequence). Trimming took 5 bases from V and 0 from J; bases not matched to a gene: 9. The CDR3 sequence is 16 residues long. The CDR3 DNA reads TGTGCCAGCAGTCCTGTGGGGACAGGGTCCTCCTACGAGCAGTACTTC. Translation: CASSPVGTGSSYEQYF.

This clone was picked up a small number of times. The chain joins TRBV4-2 to TRBJ2-2, with D unresolved. Germline CDR1 reads LGHNA; CDR2 reads YNFKEQ. V lost 4 bases, J lost 2 bases, and 11 bases lay in between. The CDR3 totals 15 residues. CDR3 bases: TGTGCCAGCAGCCTGGCTACTTTTAACACCGGGGAGCTGTTTTTT. It codes for CASSLATFNTGELFF.

J is TRBJ2-1 and V is TRBV19, with D possibly being TRBD2 (5 bases). The CDR3 runs to 16 residues. With 4 bases removed from V and 5 bases from J, the gap between germline ends came to 18 bases. Germline loops: CDR1 LNHDA, CDR2 SQIVND (reference sequence). For the CDR3, the DNA is TGTGCCAGTAGTACCCTAGCACACTGGGGTAACAATGAGCAGTTCTTC. It is translated as CASSTLAHWGNNEQFF. Full variable domain (remainder filled in from reference TRBV19 and TRBJ2-1): DGGITQSPKYLFRKEGQNVTLSCEQNLNHDAMYWYRQDPGQGLRLIYYSQIVNDFQKGDIAEGYSVSREKKESFPLTVTSAQKNPTAFYLCASSTLAHWGNNEQFFGPGTRLTVL.

The rearrangement joins TRBV27 to TRBJ2-7; 14 bases are a match to TRBD2. This CDR3 comprises 17 residues. Germline lookup yields CDR1 MNHEY and CDR2 SMNVEV (reference sequence). V lost 4 bases and J lost 1; bases outside the gene matches: 6. The CDR3 DNA reads TGTGCCAGCAGTTCCTCGGGACTAGCGGGAGTGTCCTACGAGCAGTACTTC. Translation gives CASSSSGLAGVSYEQYF.

This clone is labeled medium-sized (0.01 to 0.1%). J is TRBJ1-1 and V is TRBV5-1; D not certain. Trimming pared 3 bases from V and 1 base from J, leaving 10 bases between. This CDR3 has 14 residues. CDR1 is SGHRS and CDR2 is YFSETQ in the germline V gene. CDR3 sequence (DNA): TGCGCCAGCAGCTCGGGCCAACCGAACACTGAAGCTTTCTTT. It translates to CASSSGQPNTEAFF.

This clone has only a few counts. J is TRBJ2-3 and V is TRBV7-9, with 8 nucleotides matching TRBD2. Trimming took 2 bases from V and 1 from J; bases not matched to a gene: 2. Germline V CDR1 and CDR2: SEHNR, FQNEAQ (reference sequence). The CDR3 is made up of 15 amino acids. Here the CDR3 reads CASSLTAGGTDTQYF. CDR3 bases: TGTGCCAGCAGCTTAACAGCGGGAGGCACAGATACGCAGTATTTT. Full variable domain (missing parts from reference TRBV7-9 and TRBJ2-3): DTGVSQNPRHKITKRGQNVTFRCDPISEHNRLYWYRQTLGQGPEFLTYFQNEAQLEKSRLLSDRFSAERPKGSFSTLEIQRTEQGDSAMYLCASSLTAGGTDTQYFGPGTRLTVL.

By sample fraction, this clone is medium-sized. The V call is TRBV4-1, the J call TRBJ2-7; D unclear. Between the trimmed V and J ends, which lost 4 bases and 7 bases, there was a span of 14 bases. Germline CDR1 is MGHRA and CDR2 is YSYEKL. The CDR3 spans 13 residues. The CDR3: CASSPLDPAEQYF. The CDR3, as DNA: TGCGCCAGCAGCCCTTTGGACCCAGCAGAGCAGTACTTC.

CDR3 sequence (DNA): TGTGCCAGTAGTATACGGGGACTAGACGGGGGCGAGCAGTACTTC. It specifies CASSIRGLDGGEQYF. V usage is TRBV19 and J usage is TRBJ2-7, with 8 positions matching TRBD2. V shed 2 bases, J shed 6 bases, and the junction held 9 bases outside the gene matches. Germline-derived CDR1 and CDR2 are LNHDA and SQIVND (reference sequence). The CDR3 spans 15 residues. The whole variable domain, remainder taken from reference TRBV19 and TRBJ2-7, is DGGITQSPKYLFRKEGQNVTLSCEQNLNHDAMYWYRQDPGQGLRLIYYSQIVNDFQKGDIAEGYSVSREKKESFPLTVTSAQKNPTAFYLCASSIRGLDGGEQYFGPGTRLTVT.

V is TRBV11-2 and J is TRBJ2-5, with D possibly called TRBD1 or TRBD2 (5 bases each). Per germline, CDR1 SGHAT and CDR2 FQNNGV. Trimming took 1 base from V and 5 from J, leaving 17 bases between them. CDR3 size: 16 residues. The CDR3 loop is CASSLGGAGRRETQYF. The CDR3 DNA reads as TGTGCCAGCAGCTTAGGGGGTGCAGGGAGAAGGGAGACCCAGTACTTC.

The chain joins TRBV2 to TRBJ1-3; D may be TRBD1 (5 bases). The germline V gene has CDR1 SNHLY and CDR2 FYNNEI. The CDR3 runs 17 residues. With 6 bases removed from V and 2 bases from J, the gap between germline ends came to 20 bases. The chain's CDR3 is CASRSISGETAGNTIYF. CDR3 nucleotides: TGTGCCAGCAGATCGATCTCGGGGGAGACCGCTGGAAACACCATATATTTT.

A single count supports this clone. CDR3 in DNA: TGTGCCAGCAGCTTAGAGGCTAGCGGGAGGTACTACAATGAGCAGTTCTTC. Its protein product is CASSLEASGRYYNEQFF. The chain recombines TRBV7-6 with TRBJ2-1, with 11 bases matching TRBD2. With V trimmed by 1 base and J by 3 bases, 5 bases remained unmatched. The CDR3 has 17 amino acids. Looked up from germline, CDR1 is SGHVS and CDR2 is FNYEAQ.

The chain recombines TRBV7-3 with TRBJ2-1; 10 bases agree with TRBD2. The CDR3 has 17 amino acids. CDR1 and CDR2 (germline): SGHTA, FQGTGA. V gave up 2 bases and J gave up 7 bases; unmatched junction bases: 11. In DNA, the CDR3 is TGTGCCAGCAGCTTAGAGGCTAGCGGGAGTAGCTGGAATGAGCAGTTCTTC. Amino acids: CASSLEASGSSWNEQFF.

Note on this clone: The junction and the germline gene differ at one end; a read error may be behind it. The identical CDR3 is also encoded by other nucleotide sequences in the sample. This chain uses TRBV27 with TRBJ2-3; a weak D match, TRBD2 (5 bases). Germline-derived CDR1 and CDR2 are MNHEY and SMNVEV (reference sequence). The CDR3 spans 14 residues. The CDR3 loop reads CASGLMGSTDTQYF. In DNA, the CDR3 is TGTGCCAGCGGCTTAATGGGGAGCACGGATACGCAGTATTTT.

CDR3 protein: CASSPAGLAGEEQYF. CDR3 in DNA: TGTGCCAGCAGCCCTGCGGGACTAGCGGGAGAAGAGCAGTACTTC. The gene calls are TRBV7-3 and TRBJ2-7; TRBD2 matches at 14 bases. The germline CDR1 and CDR2 sequences are SGHTA and FQGTGA. The junction had 7 bases not matched to a gene; V was cut back by 5 bases and J by 7 bases. CDR3 length: 15 amino acids. The full variable domain, in which reference TRBV7-3 and TRBJ2-7 provide the parts outside the CDR3, is GAGVSQTPSNKVTEKGKYVELRCDPISGHTALYWYRQSLGQGPEFLIYFQGTGAADDSGLPNDRFFAVRPEGSVSTLKIQRTERGDSAVYLCASSPAGLAGEEQYFGPGTRLTVT.

A remark on this clone: Other DNA sequences in the sample encode the same CDR3. V gene TRBV9 combines with J gene TRBJ2-2; 9 positions agree with TRBD1. The germline gives CDR1 SGDLS, CDR2 YYNGEE. The V segment lost 4 bases and the J segment 6 bases; nucleotides outside the gene matches: 13. The CDR3 is 17 residues long. In DNA, the CDR3 is TGTGCCAGCAGCAGACCCACCGGGACAGGGTGGGCCGGGGAGCTGTTTTTT. Translating it yields CASSRPTGTGWAGELFF.

This clone is judged medium-sized. This sequence joins TRBV28 and TRBJ2-7; 7 nucleotides align to TRBD2. The ends lost 4 bases at V and 7 bases at J; junction bases unmatched: 25. Germline CDR1 MDHEN, CDR2 SYDVKM. The CDR3 is made up of 19 amino acids. The DNA for the CDR3 is TGTGCCAGCAGTTCGAGCTTTATTCACAATCAGCGGGGAGTGGGGGAGCAGTACTTC. It yields the protein CASSSSFIHNQRGVGEQYF.

This clone has just a few counts. The chain uses TRBV7-6 and TRBJ2-3; TRBD2 matches 11 bases. V shed 6 bases and J 3 bases; nucleotides not matched to a gene: 2. Per germline, CDR1 SGHVS and CDR2 FNYEAQ. This CDR3 comprises 14 residues. DNA of the CDR3: TGTGCCAGCAGTCCTAGCGGGAGGACAGATACGCAGTATTTT. It specifies CASSPSGRTDTQYF.

This clone has just a few counts. The J gene is TRBJ1-3, the V gene TRBV28; TRBD1 matches at 7 bases. Per germline, CDR1 MDHEN and CDR2 SYDVKM. Germline trimming cut 8 bases from V and 0 bases from J; bases unmatched to any gene: 4. This CDR3 is built from 14 residues. The CDR3 protein is CASHHRGSGNTIYF. The CDR3 nucleotides read TGTGCCAGCCACCACAGGGGCTCTGGAAACACCATATATTTT.

J is TRBJ2-7 and V is TRBV9; D is ambiguous. The germline CDR1 and CDR2 sequences are SGDLS and YYNGEE. CDR3 length: 15 residues. V lost 0 bases and J 0 bases, leaving 10 bases between the germline ends. Here the CDR3 DNA reads TGTGCCAGCAGCGTAGGGGTGGGTAGCTCCTACGAGCAGTACTTC. This codes for CASSVGVGSSYEQYF.

This clone was observed a few times. The CDR3 loop reads CASSFGEGNIQYF. DNA of the CDR3: TGTGCCAGCAGCTTTGGGGAGGGGAACATTCAGTACTTC. This chain uses TRBV11-1 with TRBJ2-4, with 7 bases identical to TRBD2. The CDR3 runs to 13 residues. Germline CDR1 and CDR2: SGHAT and FQDESV (reference sequence). Trimming cost V 3 bases and J 7 bases; bases outside gene matches: 3. Combining the CDR3 with reference TRBV11-1 and TRBJ2-4 gives the whole variable domain EAEVAQSPRYKITEKSQAVAFWCDPISGHATLYWYRQILGQGPELLVQFQDESVVDDSQLPKDRFSAERLKGVDSTLKIQPAELGDSAMYLCASSFGEGNIQYFGAGTRLSVL.

This clone has a handful of counts. The chain carries TRBV6-6 and TRBJ2-4; a possible D gene is TRBD1 (5 bases). CDR3 size: 16 residues. Looked up from germline, CDR1 is MNHNY and CDR2 is SVGAGI (reference sequence). V gave up 7 bases and J gave up 1 base, with 17 bases separating them. The chain's CDR3 is CASNSPGIRAKNIQYF. The CDR3 DNA reads as TGTGCCAGCAACTCCCCAGGGATTCGGGCCAAAAACATTCAGTACTTC.

CDR3 protein: CSVGDGGGTEAFF. CDR3 nucleotide sequence: TGCAGCGTTGGCGACGGAGGGGGCACTGAAGCTTTCTTT. The rearrangement joins TRBV29-1 to TRBJ1-1, with a possible D match to TRBD1 (6 bases). Trimming took off 4 bases at V and 4 bases at J, with 13 bases between the two ends. CDR1 is SQVTM, CDR2 ANQGSEA, per germline. This CDR3 spans 13 amino acids.

The chain has TRBV11-1 and TRBJ2-4, with D maybe TRBD1 (6 bases). CDR1 and CDR2 from the germline V gene are SGHAT and FQDESV (reference sequence). Deletions cut 4 bases from V and 4 bases from J, with 11 bases between. The CDR3 consists of 14 residues. This CDR3 is CASSSGTTKNIQYF. The CDR3 DNA reads as TGTGCCAGCAGCTCTGGGACAACGAAAAACATTCAGTACTTC.

This clone was counted between two and nine times. This rearrangement joins TRBV6-1 to TRBJ1-2, with TRBD1 as a possible D gene (5 bases). The CDR3 spans 12 residues. The V end lost 7 bases, the J end lost 4 bases, and 10 bases lay between the germline ends. CDR1 is MNHNS, CDR2 SASEGT, per germline. The CDR3: CASTGDLYGYTF. CDR3 nucleotides: TGTGCCAGCACCGGGGACCTCTATGGCTACACCTTC.

The chain uses TRBV11-3 and TRBJ2-7; no definite D call. The CDR3 runs to 13 residues. Trimming stripped 5 bases from V and 0 bases from J, with 8 bases between. CDR1 and CDR2 (germline): SGHNT, YENEEA. DNA of the CDR3: TGTGCCAGCAGCCCTGACCCCTCCTACGAGCAGTACTTC. It is translated as CASSPDPSYEQYF.

The V gene is TRBV28, the J gene TRBJ2-1, with TRBD1 matching over 11 bases. Germline loops: CDR1 MDHEN, CDR2 SYDVKM. There are 13 residues in the CDR3. The ends lost 8 bases at V and 8 bases at J; junction bases unmatched: 5. In nucleotides, the CDR3 is TGTGCCAGCCGGAGGGACAGGGGGGATGAGCAGTTCTTC. Its translation: CASRRDRGDEQFF.